Listed here is a single T cell receptor (beta chain). This receptor's antigen is unknown. Qualities for individual bases were not recorded, and no much larger clone is one base off. TCR beta CDR3 regions were sequenced from DNA using the immunoSEQ hsTCRbeta Kit. The paper's data handling went like this. TCR sequencing data were analysed with the ImmunoSEQ Analyzer. T cell clonality was defined as 1 minus Pielou's evenness, as computed on productive rearrangements. The inverse Simpson index, applied to productive templates, was used to measure T cell diversity. T cell density was defined as TCR beta template counts normalized to usable DNA, with usable DNA estimated by amplifying and sequencing housekeeping genes. Two-sided Kruskal-Wallis tests were used to compare TCR metrics across histologic stages. Drawn from immuneACCESS, this table holds only the in-frame rearrangements with V and J called that TCRdb kept. Clones are partly lost; checked studies trace under half to an unresolved V gene and leave the rest unexplained. V, J and clone size reflect that table, while D and trimming were determined from the DNA. The sample table shows some 4,200 clones, and roughly 84% are seen once. About 6.8% of the sample comes from the top ten.

Resection was performed on patients in Japan or China between about 2013 and 2017. Two lung cancer pathologists independently confirmed the histologic diagnosis of each case on H&E slides. Macro-dissection after pathologic assessment enriched premalignant or tumor cells for nucleic acid extraction. FFPE tissue was used for DNA isolation with the AllPrep DNA/RNA FFPE Kit. This specimen comes from a study of immune evolution from preneoplasia to lung adenocarcinoma (dated by TCRdb to about 2021). In the study overall: HLA loss of heterozygosity was observed in approximately 7%, 15% and 30% of AIS, MIA and ADC lesions, respectively, and was not observed in any AAH lesions. Immune contexture across lung adenocarcinoma precursors and invasive adenocarcinoma was profiled using immune gene expression, TCR sequencing and multiplex immunofluorescence. Resected precursor lesions (AAH, AIS, MIA) and invasive adenocarcinomas were compared with paired morphologically normal lung tissue. The sample size depended on which specimens were available, not on a prior power calculation. Whole exome sequencing and methylation data from the same cohort of nodules were integrated with the immune data. In total, the cohort included 50 to 65 patients with pulmonary nodules, all of whom underwent surgical resection. A total of around 52 patients contributed TCR sequencing data. It was reported in the study that 85 to 120 samples were used for TCR sequencing. Class I HLA alleles were inferred from exome data with POLYSOLVER, and allele-specific HLA loss was detected with LOHHLA. Points the paper makes about the study in general: Clonality was highest in normal lung, while later-stage lesions appeared to have lower clonality but higher T cell density and diversity. T cell clonality was highest in KRAS-mutant nodules compared with EGFR-mutant or double wild-type lesions. Normal lung had the highest top T cell clone frequencies, which appeared to decline progressively from AAH through AIS, MIA and invasive adenocarcinoma. The findings reflected association rather than direct causation, and larger cohorts with long-term follow-up and longitudinal biopsies were considered necessary. All patients were from Japan and China, so applicability to Western populations was uncertain.

The CDR3 numbers 14 residues from cysteine through phenylalanine. Only CDR3 DNA remains: 42 bases, in frame from the first base. CDR1 and CDR2 (SEHNR, FQNEAQ) derive from the germline V gene (reference sequence). V is reduced by 9 bases and J by 7 bases, leaving a spacing of 18 bases between them. The origin of this receptor is a person aged 50 or older with lung adenocarcinoma. The rearranged segments are TRBV7-9 and TRBJ2-2; 7 matching bases give a weak D call of TRBD1. Sequencing was performed on FFPE minimally invasive lung adenocarcinoma tissue. The cell subset or site label for this specimen denotes: micro-invasive lung adenocarcinoma (MIA). The DNA sequence is as follows: TGTGCCAGAAGCCCAGGACAGGAGGGCGGGGAGCTGTTTTTT. It codes for CARSPGQEGGELFF.